This T cell receptor beta chain stems from a study of blood T cell repertoires in COVID-19. For the study at large: The United States, Italy and Spain provided the acute and convalescent COVID-19 samples.

In the authors' methods: Cell counts per sample came from amplifying reference gene primers. The table came from immunoSEQ multiplex PCR; TCRdb's copy has only in-frame clones and leaves some out. V and J calls and clone size come straight from that table; D and trimming were deduced from the DNA. Here the sample spans approximately 270,000 clones, about 91% being singletons. Trimming took 6 bases from V and 2 from J, leaving 16 bases between them. CDR1 and CDR2 from the germline V gene are LGHNT and FRNRAP. The length of the CDR3 is 16 residues. The clonotype originates from a woman aged 25-40 years with COVID-19, enrolled during active disease. This sequence joins TRBV12-5 and TRBJ2-2; D might be TRBD1 (6 bases). Material for sequencing was peripheral blood. The CDR3 DNA reads TGTGCTAGTGGCCCTATTCAGGGGCCCAACACCGGGGAGCTGTTTTTT. Its translation is CASGPIQGPNTGELFF.